The rows below give T cell receptor beta chains drawn from one sample of a study of molecular identifiers for immune sequencing clone quantification. TCRdb reprocessed the PCR reads via MiXCR and lists one record per CDR3 protein. The table includes roughly 320,000 distinct CDR3 sequences, around a fifth detected once. Sequenced material: naive CD8+ T cells from blood, with Jurkat cell RNA spiked in. Receptor source: a human donor in good health. Some libraries in this study had Jurkat cell RNA spiked in. CDR3s include the opening cysteine and the closing phenylalanine or tryptophan. The D gene is left open where the match is weak. The size entry is marked missing in some rows and otherwise reads once, few, many or a size class.

CDR3aa	CDR3nt	d_gene	v_gene	j_gene	abundance
CSVEDPGGWADTQYF	TGCAGCGTTGAAGATCCCGGGGGTTGGGCAGATACGCAGTATTTT	.	TRBV29-1	TRBJ2-3	.
CSVVPGQGGIRRDTQYF	TGCAGCGTTGTCCCCGGACAGGGCGGGATTCGAAGGGATACGCAGTATTTT	TRBD1	TRBV29-1	TRBJ2-3	many
CASSRDRQSNTEAFF	TGTGCCAGCAGCCGGGATCGGCAGTCGAACACTGAAGCTTTCTTT	.	TRBV4-2	TRBJ1-1	.
CASSPLGNSQETQYF	TGTGCCAGCAGCCCGTTGGGGAATAGCCAAGAGACCCAGTACTTC	.	TRBV5-4	TRBJ2-5	many
CASSKVRGVVEQYF	TGTGCCAGCAGCAAGGTCAGGGGGGTTGTGGAGCAGTACTTC	.	TRBV21-1	TRBJ2-7	.
CASSPRGTSGGKYEQYF	TGTGCCAGCAGCCCGAGAGGGACTAGCGGGGGGAAATACGAGCAGTACTTC	TRBD2	TRBV7-8	TRBJ2-7	many
CASSYLNNEQFF	TGTGCCAGCAGTTACCTCAACAATGAGCAGTTCTTC	.	TRBV27	TRBJ2-1	.
CASSLGQGASNEQFF	TGTGCCAGCAGCTTAGGACAGGGGGCAAGCAATGAGCAGTTCTTC	TRBD1	TRBV11-3	TRBJ2-1	.
CASSLSLQRPTETQYF	TGTGCCAGCAGCTTATCCCTCCAAAGGCCTACCGAGACCCAGTACTTC	.	TRBV7-2	TRBJ2-5	many
CSVGGSGTADTQYF	TGCAGCGTTGGAGGTTCGGGAACCGCAGATACACAGTATTTT	.	TRBV29-1	TRBJ2-3	.
CATGVLRGSQPQHF	TGTGCCACGGGTGTTCTGAGGGGATCCCAGCCCCAGCATTTT	.	TRBV28	TRBJ1-5	many
CASSQDTGQGSNQPQHF	TGTGCCAGCAGCCAAGATACGGGACAGGGTAGCAATCAGCCCCAGCATTTT	TRBD1	TRBV14	TRBJ1-5	many
CSVVRDSLNTGELFF	TGCAGCGTTGTCCGCGACAGCCTAAACACCGGGGAGCTGTTTTTT	.	TRBV29-1	TRBJ2-2	many
CASSVNTGRSPLHF	TGTGCCAGCAGCGTAAATACAGGGAGGTCACCCCTCCACTTT	.	TRBV9	TRBJ1-6	many
CASSQDSILAGDNEQFF	TGCGCCAGCAGCCAAGATTCTATTCTAGCGGGGGACAATGAGCAGTTCTTC	TRBD2	TRBV4-1	TRBJ2-1	few
CASSSWTGGTGELFF	TGTGCCAGCAGCTCCTGGACAGGGGGTACCGGGGAGCTGTTTTTT	TRBD1	TRBV5-4	TRBJ2-2	many
CSARDRSRGRYEQYF	TGCAGTGCTAGAGATCGATCCAGGGGTCGTTACGAGCAGTACTTC	.	TRBV20-1	TRBJ2-7	many
CASSHRGLGANVLTF	TGTGCCAGCAGCCACAGGGGGCTTGGGGCCAACGTCCTGACTTTC	TRBD1	TRBV6-2/TRBV6-3	TRBJ2-6	few
CASSRIAQDYGYTF	TGTGCCAGCAGCCGTATAGCACAGGATTATGGCTACACCTTC	.	TRBV7-2	TRBJ1-2	few
CASSPGPLHSGANVPTF	TGCGCCAGCAGCCCGGGCCCACTTCACTCTGGGGCCAACGTCCCGACTTTC	.	TRBV4-1	TRBJ2-6	.
CASSSGPRVFF	TGCGCCAGCAGTTCTGGCCCCCGGGTGTTCTTC	.	TRBV4-1	TRBJ2-1	.
CASSRSPKGRANVLTF	TGTGCCAGCAGCCGAAGTCCCAAAGGGAGGGCCAACGTCCTGACTTTC	.	TRBV5-4	TRBJ2-6	.
CASRPDRDSGNTIYF	TGCGCCAGCAGGCCTGACAGGGACTCTGGAAACACCATATATTTT	TRBD1	TRBV5-1	TRBJ1-3	many
CASSWGQGLTDTQYF	TGTGCCAGCAGCTGGGGACAGGGTTTGACAGATACGCAGTATTTT	TRBD1	TRBV7-6	TRBJ2-3	many
CASSQSSPDFNYGYTF	TGTGCCAGCAGCCAATCGTCCCCAGATTTTAACTATGGCTACACCTTC	.	TRBV16	TRBJ1-2	.
CASSITTRASQPQHF	TGTGCCAGTAGTATAACCACTCGGGCGTCTCAGCCCCAGCATTTT	.	TRBV19	TRBJ1-5	.
CASSSTWGPTEAFF	TGCGCCAGCAGCTCGACCTGGGGCCCCACTGAAGCTTTCTTT	.	TRBV5-1	TRBJ1-1	many
CASSQDLWSTNEKLFF	TGTGCCAGCAGCCAAGATCTCTGGTCAACTAATGAAAAACTGTTTTTT	.	TRBV3-1	TRBJ1-4	many
CASSLAAPHEQYF	TGCGCCAGCAGCTTGGCGGCCCCGCACGAGCAGTACTTC	.	TRBV5-1	TRBJ2-7	many
CASSPYEDTQYF	TGTGCCAGCAGCCCCTATGAAGATACACAGTATTTT	.	TRBV12-3/TRBV12-4	TRBJ2-3	.
CSAATSGRTGEQYF	TGCAGTGCTGCTACTAGCGGGAGGACGGGCGAGCAGTACTTC	TRBD2	TRBV20-1	TRBJ2-7	many
CASSGGTTYEQYF	TGCGCCAGCAGCGGCGGGACTACCTACGAGCAGTACTTC	TRBD2	TRBV5-1	TRBJ2-7	few
CASSLDRTSGGASYEQYF	TGTGCCAGCAGTTTAGATCGGACTAGCGGGGGGGCCTCCTACGAGCAGTACTTC	TRBD2	TRBV12-3/TRBV12-4	TRBJ2-7	many
CSVWSGMRNEQFF	TGCAGCGTTTGGAGCGGGATGAGGAATGAGCAGTTCTTC	TRBD2	TRBV29-1	TRBJ2-1	many
CSAEDGPYEQYF	TGCAGCGCCGAGGACGGGCCCTACGAGCAGTACTTC	.	TRBV29-1	TRBJ2-7	many
CASSLGRGLEAFF	TGTGCCAGCAGTTTAGGGAGGGGGCTTGAAGCTTTCTTT	TRBD1	TRBV28	TRBJ1-1	many
CAWSVGAQDTDTQYF	TGTGCCTGGAGTGTAGGGGCACAGGACACAGATACGCAGTATTTT	.	TRBV30	TRBJ2-3	few
CASSQAAGGPSEQFF	TGCGCCAGCAGCCAAGCTGCGGGAGGGCCTAGTGAGCAGTTCTTC	TRBD2	TRBV4-1	TRBJ2-1	few
CASSSRPPYNERFF	TGTGCCAGCAGTTCTCGGCCCCCCTACAATGAGCGGTTCTTC	.	TRBV12-3/TRBV12-4	TRBJ2-1	.
CASSLDSLISGRLGQFF	TGTGCCAGCAGCTTAGATAGTTTGATTAGCGGGAGGCTGGGGCAGTTCTTC	TRBD2	TRBV7-2	TRBJ2-1	.
CASSLGLGGYGETQYF	TGTGCCAGCAGTTTAGGGCTAGGGGGTTATGGAGAGACCCAGTACTTC	.	TRBV27	TRBJ2-5	.
CASNHEGASSYGYTF	TGTGCCAGCAACCACGAGGGAGCCTCTAGCTATGGCTACACCTTC	.	TRBV28	TRBJ1-2	few
CASSTTGTNQETQYF	TGTGCCAGCAGTACTACCGGGACTAACCAAGAGACCCAGTACTTC	TRBD2	TRBV6-5	TRBJ2-5	many
CAWRPETYANTGELFF	TGTGCCTGGAGACCCGAGACATATGCGAACACCGGGGAGCTGTTTTTT	.	TRBV30	TRBJ2-2	many
CASSPRTVTEAFF	TGTGCCAGCAGCCCAAGGACAGTCACTGAAGCTTTCTTT	.	TRBV7-9	TRBJ1-1	many
CASSRTGGDSGELFF	TGCGCCAGCAGCCGGACAGGTGGGGATTCCGGGGAGCTGTTTTTT	TRBD1	TRBV4-1	TRBJ2-2	many
CASSLSGGLNIQYF	TGTGCCAGCAGCCTATCGGGAGGGTTGAACATTCAGTACTTC	TRBD2	TRBV13	TRBJ2-4	many